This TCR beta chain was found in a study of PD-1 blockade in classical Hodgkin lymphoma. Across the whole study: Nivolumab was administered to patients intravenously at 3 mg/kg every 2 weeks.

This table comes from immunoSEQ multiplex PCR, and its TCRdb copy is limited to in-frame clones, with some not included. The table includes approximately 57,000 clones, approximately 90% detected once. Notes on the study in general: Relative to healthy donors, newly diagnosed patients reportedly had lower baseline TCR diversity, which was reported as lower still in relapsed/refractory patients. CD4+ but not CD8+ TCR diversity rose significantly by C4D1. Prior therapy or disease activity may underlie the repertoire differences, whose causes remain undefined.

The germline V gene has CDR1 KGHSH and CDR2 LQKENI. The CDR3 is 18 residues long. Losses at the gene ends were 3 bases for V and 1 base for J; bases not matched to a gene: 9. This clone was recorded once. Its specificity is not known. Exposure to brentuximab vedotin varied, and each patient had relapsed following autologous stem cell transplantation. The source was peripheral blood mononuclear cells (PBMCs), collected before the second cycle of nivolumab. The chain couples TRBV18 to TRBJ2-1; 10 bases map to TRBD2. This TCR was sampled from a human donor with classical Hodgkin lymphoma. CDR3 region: CASSPATLAGESYNEQFF. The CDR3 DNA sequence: TGTGCCAGCTCACCCGCGACTCTAGCGGGAGAGTCCTACAATGAGCAGTTCTTC. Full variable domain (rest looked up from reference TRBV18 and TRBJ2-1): NAGVMQNPRHLVRRRGQEARLRCSPMKGHSHVYWYRQLPEEGLKFMVYLQKENIIDESGMPKERFSAEFPKEGPSILRIQQVVRGDSAAYFCASSPATLAGESYNEQFFGPGTRLTVL.